This T cell receptor (beta chain) was captured in a study of prognosis after radiotherapy for stage I lung cancer. Overall study: In fourteen patients the disease was a newly diagnosed primary stage I lung tumor, whereas roughly 5 had oligometastatic NSCLC following surgical resection of the primary tumor. Medical inoperability was considered to apply to all enrolled non-small cell lung cancer patients. The radiotherapy was SBRT split into 3 to 5 fractions, giving a biologically effective dose of at least 100 Gy.

It was by two-round multiplex PCR that TCR beta CDR3 was amplified from genomic DNA. Used in first-round PCR were primers specific to each TRBV and TRBJ gene. MiXCR, run by TCRdb on the multiplex PCR reads, gives a single entry per CDR3 protein. Altogether over 50,000 distinct CDR3 sequences are present, about 37% being singletons, with the ten largest covering 9.2%. Germline V CDR1 and CDR2: MNHNS, SASEGT. The CDR3 contains 15 residues. Blood was drawn (six milliliters of peripheral blood) at each of two time points. This clonotype was counted between two and nine times. Possible read error: a much larger clone is one base away.

The V call is TRBV6-1, the J call TRBJ2-3, with 8 bases identical to TRBD2. This specimen consisted of PBMCs, obtained before or after stereotactic body radiation therapy (not recorded which). The clonotype originates from a donor aged 50 or older with non-small cell lung cancer. CDR3 nucleotide sequence: TGTGCCAGCAGATTAGCGGGGAGCTCCACATATACGCAGTATTTT. Amino acids: CASRLAGSSTYTQYF.